The 26 T cell receptor beta chains listed next were all sequenced from one sample in a study of cytomegalovirus exposure and HLA in healthy donors. Amplification used 60 Vbeta primers and 13 Jbeta primers. Sequencing was performed with immunoSEQ multiplex PCR; in TCRdb, only in-frame clones are kept and a portion is missing. This sample has roughly 300,000 clones; 86% occur once, and the top ten carry around 3.7%. Sequenced material: PBMCs. The receptors come from a man between 35 and 55 years old in good health and CMV-seropositive.

The chain combines TRBV2 with TRBJ2-7, with D possibly matching TRBD1 (5 bases). V was trimmed by 7 bases and J by 4 bases, leaving 14 bases between them. The germline V gene has CDR1 SNHLY and CDR2 FYNNEI. This CDR3 has 13 residues. The CDR3 nucleotides are TGTGCCAGCAACCAGGACACGGCTTACGAGCAGTACTTC. It codes for CASNQDTAYEQYF.

As concerns this clone: This same CDR3 is encoded by further DNA sequences in the sample. The chain employs TRBV6-5 and TRBJ2-7, with TRBD1 matching 10 bases. V was clipped by 0 bases and J by 3 bases; unmatched bases: 2. CDR3 length equals 15 residues. Per germline, CDR1 MNHEY and CDR2 SVGAGI. This CDR3 reads CASSYSGQGFYEQYF. For the CDR3, the DNA is TGTGCCAGCAGTTACTCGGGACAGGGGTTCTACGAGCAGTACTTC.

There are a few counts of this clone. The chain links TRBV7-6 to TRBJ1-1; 9 nucleotides align to TRBD1. The germline gives CDR1 SGHVS, CDR2 FNYEAQ. The CDR3 totals 14 residues. Trimming removed 5 bases from V and 3 bases from J; junction bases left unmatched: 4. The CDR3 bases are TGTGCCAGCAGCCTGTGGACAGGGGACACTGAAGCTTTCTTT. The encoded protein is CASSLWTGDTEAFF.

This sequence joins TRBV28 and TRBJ1-2; 8 nucleotides align to TRBD1. The CDR3 is 16 amino acids. The V gene's germline CDR1 is MDHEN and CDR2 SYDVKM. Trimming at V came to 4 bases and at J to 4 bases, leaving 11 bases not matched to a gene. In nucleotides, the CDR3 is TGTGCCAGCAGTTCCCTAGCCGGGACAGGACTCTATGGCTACACCTTC. This translates into CASSSLAGTGLYGYTF.

The genes are TRBV5-7 and TRBJ1-5, with 9 positions matching TRBD1. TRBV5-7 is an ORF for which the function is uncertain. Losses at the gene ends were 5 bases for V and 2 bases for J; bases not matched to a gene: 14. This CDR3 spans 18 amino acids. This CDR3 reads CASRVTGTGLPGNQPQHF. Here the CDR3 DNA reads TGTGCCAGCAGGGTTACCGGGACAGGGCTCCCGGGCAATCAGCCCCAGCATTTT.

The gene calls are TRBV19 and TRBJ1-5; D remains ambiguous. Germline V lookup: CDR1 LNHDA, CDR2 SQIVND (reference sequence). The length of the CDR3 is 14 residues. Trimming took off 10 bases at V and 1 base at J, with 14 bases between the two ends. The CDR3 sequence: CATRGGYSNQPQHF. The CDR3 bases are TGTGCCACCCGCGGCGGTTACAGCAATCAGCCCCAGCATTTT.

The chain joins TRBV29-1 to TRBJ1-3; TRBD1 might be the D (5 bases). The CDR3 is 15 residues long. Trimming removed 7 bases from V and 1 base from J, with 17 bases in between. Germline CDR1 reads SQVTM; CDR2 reads ANQGSEA. CDR3 DNA sequence: TGCAGCGCAGCCAGGGTCGCCGGATCTGGAAACACCATATATTTT. Translation gives CSAARVAGSGNTIYF.

This clone was counted only a few times. The chain carries TRBV10-3 and TRBJ2-1; no definite D call. Germline V gene data show CDR1 as ENHRY and CDR2 as SYGVKD. V lost 5 bases and J 7 bases, leaving 12 bases between the germline ends. This CDR3 has 13 amino acids. CDR3 in amino acids: CAISSESSNEQFF. The CDR3 DNA is TGTGCCATCAGTTCGGAGAGCTCTAATGAGCAGTTCTTC.

The rearrangement links TRBV29-1 to TRBJ2-7; D possibly corresponds to TRBD2 (7 bases). Trimming pared 4 bases from V and 7 bases from J, leaving 14 bases between. Germline V gene data show CDR1 as SQVTM and CDR2 as ANQGSEA. The CDR3 is 12 residues long. The CDR3 coding sequence is TGCAGCGTTGGGGGGGCGCGGGAGGAGCAGTACTTC. It is translated as CSVGGAREEQYF.

V and J are TRBV28 and TRBJ2-7; 7 positions agree with TRBD2. This CDR3 comprises 13 residues. Germline V lookup: CDR1 MDHEN, CDR2 SYDVKM. V shed 3 bases, J shed 6 bases, and the junction held 5 bases outside the gene matches. The CDR3 coding sequence is TGTGCCAGCAGTTTGTGGGGGGGATCCGAGCAGTACTTC. Translating gives CASSLWGGSEQYF. Together with reference TRBV28 and TRBJ2-7, the CDR3 gives the full variable domain: DVKVTQSSRYLVKRTGEKVFLECVQDMDHENMFWYRQDPGLGLRLIYFSYDVKMKEKGDIPEGYSVSREKKERFSLILESASTNQTSMYLCASSLWGGSEQYFGPGTRLTVT.

As regards this clone: The same CDR3 also results from other DNA sequences found in this sample. V and J are TRBV4-1 and TRBJ2-7; 7 bases are shared with TRBD1. The CDR3 is 12 residues long. The germline V gene has CDR1 MGHRA and CDR2 YSYEKL. V shed 4 bases, J shed 7 bases, and the junction held 4 bases outside the gene matches. The CDR3 bases are TGCGCCAGCAGCCCGACAGGGAAAGAGCAGTACTTC. Protein sequence: CASSPTGKEQYF.

This rearrangement joins TRBV6-1 to TRBJ1-3; D is undetermined. The CDR3 totals 16 residues. Germline V lookup: CDR1 MNHNS, CDR2 SASEGT. The V end was cut by 3 bases, the J end by 4 bases, with 16 bases between. CDR3 amino acids: CASSERVGGQGNTIYF. DNA for the CDR3: TGTGCCAGCAGTGAGCGGGTTGGCGGCCAAGGAAACACCATATATTTT.

The chain's CDR3 is CASSLTGMAPQPQHF. The CDR3 DNA sequence: TGTGCCAGCAGCTTAACGGGGATGGCTCCTCAGCCCCAGCATTTT. This chain links TRBV7-8 with TRBJ1-5; no clear D. The V gene's germline CDR1 is SGHVS and CDR2 FQNEAQ. Trimming shortened V by 2 bases and J by 6 bases, and 14 bases separated the two germline ends. The CDR3 consists of 15 residues.

This chain uses TRBV19 with TRBJ2-1; a possible D gene is TRBD1 (5 bases). The germline V gene encodes CDR1 LNHDA and CDR2 SQIVND (reference sequence). V lost 1 base and J lost 5, with 9 bases in between. The CDR3 length is 14 residues. The CDR3 bases are TGTGCCAGTAGTATAGGGGGCGGCGACAATGAGCAGTTCTTC. Its translation is CASSIGGGDNEQFF. The full variable domain, with the rest looked up from reference TRBV19 and TRBJ2-1, is DGGITQSPKYLFRKEGQNVTLSCEQNLNHDAMYWYRQDPGQGLRLIYYSQIVNDFQKGDIAEGYSVSREKKESFPLTVTSAQKNPTAFYLCASSIGGGDNEQFFGPGTRLTVL.

This chain joins TRBV18 and TRBJ2-1; 10 nucleotides align to TRBD2. Trimming removed 3 bases from V and 9 bases from J; junction bases left unmatched: 8. This CDR3 has 15 residues. The germline V gene encodes CDR1 KGHSH and CDR2 LQKENI. As DNA, the CDR3 is TGTGCCAGCTCACCCGGGCTAGCGGGAGCCGGTGAGCAGTTCTTC. Protein sequence: CASSPGLAGAGEQFF. Drawing the rest from reference TRBV18 and TRBJ2-1, the complete variable domain is NAGVMQNPRHLVRRRGQEARLRCSPMKGHSHVYWYRQLPEEGLKFMVYLQKENIIDESGMPKERFSAEFPKEGPSILRIQQVVRGDSAAYFCASSPGLAGAGEQFFGPGTRLTVL.

V gene TRBV7-9 combines with J gene TRBJ1-2; 7 bases align to TRBD1. V lost 1 base and J lost 0; bases outside the gene matches: 2. The CDR3 runs to 15 residues. Germline assignment: CDR1 SEHNR and CDR2 FQNEAQ (reference sequence). The CDR3 bases are TGTGCCAGCAGCTTAGGGACAGGAACTAACTATGGCTACACCTTC. Translation gives CASSLGTGTNYGYTF.

This clone was seen a handful of times. V and J are TRBV5-1 and TRBJ1-1, with TRBD1 identical over 7 bases. The CDR3 length is 14 residues. With V trimmed by 2 bases and J by 2 bases, 3 bases remained unmatched. CDR1 and CDR2 (germline): SGHRS, YFSETQ. The chain's CDR3 is CASSLWTGNTEAFF. CDR3 in DNA: TGCGCCAGCAGCTTATGGACAGGTAACACTGAAGCTTTCTTT.

The rearrangement links TRBV29-1 to TRBJ2-2; TRBD2 matches 7 bases. Germline lookup yields CDR1 SQVTM and CDR2 ANQGSEA. There are 15 residues in the CDR3. Trimming removed 6 bases from V and 1 base from J; junction bases left unmatched: 8. Here the CDR3 reads CSVQRAGLNTGELFF. Written as DNA, the CDR3 is TGCAGCGTGCAGCGAGCGGGACTGAACACCGGGGAGCTGTTTTTT.

Concerning this clone itself: The junction does not match germline at one end; this may be a read error. The J gene is TRBJ1-4, the V gene TRBV7-9; TRBD1 aligns across 10 bases. Germline loops: CDR1 SEHNR, CDR2 FQNEAQ (reference sequence). The length of the CDR3 is 18 residues. The CDR3 DNA reads as TGTTCCAGCAGCAAAGCCGGGACAGGGGACGTTGATAATGAAAAACTGTTTTTT. Translated: CSSSKAGTGDVDNEKLFF.

This rearrangement joins TRBV13 to TRBJ1-2, with D possibly TRBD1 on 6 matching bases. V was cut by 4 bases and J by 7 bases, with 13 bases left in between. Germline loops: CDR1 PRHDT, CDR2 FYEKMQ (reference sequence). The CDR3 loop spans 13 amino acids. This chain's CDR3 is CASSSQGRGGYTF. CDR3 nucleotides: TGTGCCAGCAGCTCCCAGGGGAGGGGTGGCTACACCTTC.

The chain links TRBV19 to TRBJ2-3, with D possibly matching TRBD1 (5 bases). This CDR3 contains 13 residues. Trimming left V 10 bases short and J 2 bases short, with 13 bases between. Germline V gene sequence: CDR1 LNHDA, CDR2 SQIVND (reference sequence). CDR3 bases: TGTGCCACTAAACAGGTTTACACAGATACGCAGTATTTT. It encodes CATKQVYTDTQYF.

Only one count was recorded for this clone. The chain carries TRBV9 and TRBJ1-2; 8 nucleotides match TRBD1. CDR1 and CDR2 (germline): SGDLS, YYNGEE. V lost 3 bases and J lost 8; bases outside the gene matches: 3. The CDR3 sequence is 12 residues long. CDR3 DNA: TGTGCCAGCAGCGGGACAGGGTGGGGCTACACCTTC. Translating it yields CASSGTGWGYTF. The full variable domain, rest sourced from reference TRBV9 and TRBJ1-2, is DSGVTQTPKHLITATGQRVTLRCSPRSGDLSVYWYQQSLDQGLQFLIQYYNGEERAKGNILERFSAQQFPDLHSELNLSSLELGDSALYFCASSGTGWGYTFGSGTRLTVV.

In the case of this clone: Other DNA sequences in the sample encode the same CDR3. The V gene is TRBV4-1, the J gene TRBJ2-7, with D hard to call. Germline V gene data show CDR1 as MGHRA and CDR2 as YSYEKL. Trimming cost V 0 bases and J 3 bases, with 6 bases left between them. CDR3 length: 13 amino acids. CDR3 sequence (DNA): TGCGCCAGCAGCCAAGATCGAGGCTACGAGCAGTACTTC. Its translation is CASSQDRGYEQYF.

V and J are TRBV5-1 and TRBJ1-1, with D unresolved. Germline V gene sequence: CDR1 SGHRS, CDR2 YFSETQ. This CDR3 spans 12 amino acids. Trimming took 4 bases from V and 7 from J, leaving 11 bases between them. The CDR3 region is CASSPRANEAFF. The CDR3 bases are TGCGCCAGCAGCCCGCGGGCAAATGAAGCTTTCTTT.

The chain carries TRBV27 and TRBJ2-7, with D possibly TRBD1 on 6 matching bases. The CDR3 loop spans 12 amino acids. In germline, CDR1 is MNHEY, CDR2 SMNVEV (reference sequence). V dropped 6 bases and J dropped 3 bases, with 9 bases sitting between them. CDR3 region: CASSGTIYEQYF. The DNA of the CDR3 is TGTGCCAGCAGCGGGACAATCTACGAGCAGTACTTC.

V is TRBV2 and J is TRBJ2-5, with 7 bases identical to TRBD2. CDR1 SNHLY and CDR2 FYNNEI come from the germline V gene. The CDR3 length is 13 residues. The V and J ends lost 3 bases and 5 bases, in that order; junction bases with no gene match: 3. The CDR3 nucleotides read TGTGCCAGCAGTGATGAGCGGGATGAGACCCAGTACTTC. It yields the protein CASSDERDETQYF.